This is a list of T cell receptor beta chains from one sample in a study of blood T cell repertoires in COVID-19. Method: immunoSEQ multiplex PCR; TCRdb's copy keeps in-frame clones and lacks some. The sample has roughly 200,000 clones; around 83% are singletons. The sample was peripheral blood. These receptors came from a man aged 40-50 years with active or convalescent COVID-19. CDR3s include the opening cysteine and the closing phenylalanine or tryptophan. A D gene is named only where the DNA matches it firmly. Clone sizes are given selectively: once, few, many, or a class where the clone is expanded.

V: TRBV18; D: .; length: 16; J: TRBJ2-4; size: .; DNA: TGTGCCAGCCCCAGACAGGCTCGTTTAGCCAAAAACATTCAGTACTTC; CDR3: CASPRQARLAKNIQYF
V: TRBV6-4; D: TRBD2; length: 17; J: TRBJ2-3; size: .; DNA: TGTGCCAGCAGTGACGTCGGGCTAGCGGGGGGCACAGATACGCAGTATTTT; CDR3: CASSDVGLAGGTDTQYF
V: TRBV3-1/TRBV3-2; D: TRBD2; length: 13; J: TRBJ2-5; size: .; DNA: TGTGCCAGCAGCCAAGGGGGGACTAGGTCCCAGTACTTC; CDR3: CASSQGGTRSQYF
V: TRBV3-1/TRBV3-2; D: .; length: 15; J: TRBJ1-1; size: .; DNA: TGTGCCAGCAGCCAAGGCCTCCAGTTGAACACTGAAGCTTTCTTT; CDR3: CASSQGLQLNTEAFF
V: TRBV30; D: .; length: 13; J: TRBJ1-5; size: .; DNA: TGTGCCTGGAGTGTGGAGACCTATCAGCCCCAGCATTTT; CDR3: CAWSVETYQPQHF
V: TRBV19; D: .; length: 11; J: TRBJ2-4; size: .; DNA: TGTGCCAGTACTGAGAAAAACATTCAGTACTTC; CDR3: CASTEKNIQYF
V: TRBV14; D: .; length: 17; J: TRBJ2-4; size: .; DNA: TGTGCCAGCAGCCAAGGAGGCGTCAGAAAAGCCAAAAACATTCAGTACTTC; CDR3: CASSQGGVRKAKNIQYF
V: TRBV4-2; D: .; length: 17; J: TRBJ2-1; size: .; DNA: TGTGCCAGCAGCCAAGAACCCGCTAGTGGATCCTACAATGAGCAGTTCTTC; CDR3: CASSQEPASGSYNEQFF
V: TRBV15; D: .; length: 15; J: TRBJ1-5; size: .; DNA: TGTGCCACCAGCAGAGATCTACAGTCCAATCAGCCCCAGCATTTT; CDR3: CATSRDLQSNQPQHF
V: TRBV28; D: TRBD1; length: 15; J: TRBJ1-6; size: .; DNA: TGTGCCAGCGTCGGGACAGATCCCTTTAATTCACCCCTCCACTTT; CDR3: CASVGTDPFNSPLHF
V: TRBV4-3; D: .; length: 16; J: TRBJ1-6; size: .; DNA: TGCGCCAGCAGCGACGTTGTGGGCCAGGGGAGCTCACCCCTCCACTTT; CDR3: CASSDVVGQGSSPLHF
V: TRBV27; D: .; length: 13; J: TRBJ1-6; size: .; DNA: TGTGCCAGCAGTTTTACAGGCAATTCACCCCTCCACTTT; CDR3: CASSFTGNSPLHF
V: TRBV5-1; D: TRBD1; length: 16; J: TRBJ2-4; size: .; DNA: TGCGCCAGCAGACAGCCGAAACAGGGGGCGCGGAACATTCAGTACTTC; CDR3: CASRQPKQGARNIQYF
V: TRBV19; D: .; length: 15; J: TRBJ2-7; size: .; DNA: TGTGCCAGTAGTATCTTACATGGACAGTCCTACGAGCAGTACTTC; CDR3: CASSILHGQSYEQYF
V: TRBV6-2/TRBV6-3; D: .; length: 15; J: TRBJ1-1; size: .; DNA: TGTGCCAGCAGTTACGGATTGGAGGGAAGGCCGGAAGCTTTCTTT; CDR3: CASSYGLEGRPEAFF
V: TRBV27; D: TRBD1; length: 14; J: TRBJ1-6; size: .; DNA: TGTGCCAGCAGTCCGGGACAGGAGCGTTCACCCCTCCACTTT; CDR3: CASSPGQERSPLHF
V: TRBV19; D: .; length: 12; J: TRBJ1-6; size: .; DNA: TGTGCCAGTTCCGACGACAGTTCACCCCTCCACTTT; CDR3: CASSDDSSPLHF
V: TRBV21-1; D: .; length: 17; J: TRBJ2-7; size: .; DNA: TGTGCCAGCAGCAAGAGCCAGGGGCCGCCTTTCTCCTACGAGCAGTACTTC; CDR3: CASSKSQGPPFSYEQYF
V: TRBV19; D: .; length: 15; J: TRBJ1-2; size: .; DNA: TGTGCCAGTAGTATCAGAGGCCACGACCCATATGGCTACACCTTC; CDR3: CASSIRGHDPYGYTF
V: TRBV10-2; D: .; length: 14; J: TRBJ2-4; size: .; DNA: TGCGCCAGCAGTGAACAGGGAGGGGAGAACATTCAGTACTTC; CDR3: CASSEQGGENIQYF
V: TRBV9; D: .; length: 15; J: TRBJ1-2; size: .; DNA: TGTGCCAGCAGCGTAGGCTCCGGGACAATCTATGGCTACACCTTC; CDR3: CASSVGSGTIYGYTF
V: TRBV24-1; D: TRBD1; length: 14; J: TRBJ2-2; size: few; DNA: TGTGCCACCAGTGATATAAACAGGGGCGGGGAGCTGTTTTTT; CDR3: CATSDINRGGELFF
V: TRBV9; D: TRBD2; length: 15; J: TRBJ2-5; size: .; DNA: TGTGCCAGCAGCGTAGCGGGGGGGAAAAAAGAGACCCAGTACTTC; CDR3: CASSVAGGKKETQYF
V: TRBV30; D: TRBD1; length: 13; J: TRBJ1-5; size: .; DNA: TGTGCCTGCCGACAGGGGCCTAGTCAGCCCCAGCATTTT; CDR3: CACRQGPSQPQHF
V: TRBV5-1; D: TRBD2; length: 17; J: TRBJ2-3; size: .; DNA: TGCGCCAGCAGCTTACGTGGACTAGCGGGGACCACAGATACGCAGTATTTT; CDR3: CASSLRGLAGTTDTQYF
V: TRBV30; D: .; length: 19; J: TRBJ1-3; size: .; DNA: TGTGCCTGGAGTGTACGGTTAACAGCATCCTTTTCTTCTGGAAACACCATATATTTT; CDR3: CAWSVRLTASFSSGNTIYF
V: TRBV9; D: .; length: 14; J: TRBJ2-1; size: .; DNA: TGTGCCAGCAGCGTAGACAGGTGGGGCAATGAGCAGTTCTTC; CDR3: CASSVDRWGNEQFF
V: TRBV2; D: TRBD1; length: 15; J: TRBJ2-2; size: .; DNA: TGTGCCAGCAGGGCTAGACAGGGGGGGACCGGGGAGCTGTTTTTT; CDR3: CASRARQGGTGELFF